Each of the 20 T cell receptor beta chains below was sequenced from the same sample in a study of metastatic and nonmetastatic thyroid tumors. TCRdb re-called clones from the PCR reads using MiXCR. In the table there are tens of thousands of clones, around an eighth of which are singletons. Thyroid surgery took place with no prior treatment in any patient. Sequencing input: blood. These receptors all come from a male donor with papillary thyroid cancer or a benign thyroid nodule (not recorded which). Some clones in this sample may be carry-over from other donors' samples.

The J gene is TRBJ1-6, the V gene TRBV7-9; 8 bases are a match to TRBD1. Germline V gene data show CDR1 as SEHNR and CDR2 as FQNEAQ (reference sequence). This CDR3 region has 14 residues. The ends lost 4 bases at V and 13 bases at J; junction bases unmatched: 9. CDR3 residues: CASSSGQVYVPLHF. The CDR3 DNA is TGTGCCAGCAGCTCGGGACAGGTCTACGTCCCCCTCCACTTT.

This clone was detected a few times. The CDR3 here is CATSRLAGEEQYF. The DNA for the CDR3 is TGTGCCACCAGCCGACTAGCGGGGGAGGAGCAGTACTTC. This chain joins TRBV15 and TRBJ2-7; 12 positions agree with TRBD2. The CDR3 is 13 residues long. J lost 7 bases, V lost 5 bases, and 3 bases had no gene match. Germline V gene lookup returns CDR1 LNHNV and CDR2 YYDKDF (reference sequence).

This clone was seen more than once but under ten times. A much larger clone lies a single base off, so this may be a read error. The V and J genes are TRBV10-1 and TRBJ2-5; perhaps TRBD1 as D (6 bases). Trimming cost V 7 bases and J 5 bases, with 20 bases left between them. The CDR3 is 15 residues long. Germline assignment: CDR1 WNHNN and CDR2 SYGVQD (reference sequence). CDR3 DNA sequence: TGCGCCAGCAACCGGACAGACCTCCGTTGGGAGACCCAGTACTTC. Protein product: CASNRTDLRWETQYF.

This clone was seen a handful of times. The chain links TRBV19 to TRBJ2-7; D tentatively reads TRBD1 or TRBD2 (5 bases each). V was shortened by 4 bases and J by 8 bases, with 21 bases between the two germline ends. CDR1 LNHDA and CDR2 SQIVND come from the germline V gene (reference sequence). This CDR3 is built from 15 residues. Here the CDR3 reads CASSSGRDGSPKQYF. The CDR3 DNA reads TGTGCCAGTAGTAGCGGCCGGGACGGATCTCCGAAGCAGTACTTC. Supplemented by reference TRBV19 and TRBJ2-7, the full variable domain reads DGGITQSPKYLFRKEGQNVTLSCEQNLNHDAMYWYRQDPGQGLRLIYYSQIVNDFQKGDIAEGYSVSREKKESFPLTVTSAQKNPTAFYLCASSSGRDGSPKQYFGPGTRLTVT.

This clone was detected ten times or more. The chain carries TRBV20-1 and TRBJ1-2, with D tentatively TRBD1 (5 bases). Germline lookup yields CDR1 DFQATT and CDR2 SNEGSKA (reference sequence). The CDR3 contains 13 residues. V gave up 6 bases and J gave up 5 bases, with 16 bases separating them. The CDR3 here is CSAPSGGGYGYTF. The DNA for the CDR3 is TGCAGTGCCCCCTCGGGGGGGGGATATGGCTACACCTTC.

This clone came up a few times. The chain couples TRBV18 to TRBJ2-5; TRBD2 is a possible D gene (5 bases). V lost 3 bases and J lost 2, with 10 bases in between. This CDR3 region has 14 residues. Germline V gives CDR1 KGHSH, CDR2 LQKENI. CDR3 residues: CASSPGLLQETQYF. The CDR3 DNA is TGTGCCAGCTCACCCGGACTGCTTCAAGAGACCCAGTACTTC.

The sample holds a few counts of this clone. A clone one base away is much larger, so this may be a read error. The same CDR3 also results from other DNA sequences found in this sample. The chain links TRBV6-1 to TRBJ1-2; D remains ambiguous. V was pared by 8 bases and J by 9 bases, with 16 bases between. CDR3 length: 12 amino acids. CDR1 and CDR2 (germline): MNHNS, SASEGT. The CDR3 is CASGSVVRSYTF. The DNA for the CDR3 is TGTGCCAGCGGATCCGTTGTTAGAAGCTACACCTTC.

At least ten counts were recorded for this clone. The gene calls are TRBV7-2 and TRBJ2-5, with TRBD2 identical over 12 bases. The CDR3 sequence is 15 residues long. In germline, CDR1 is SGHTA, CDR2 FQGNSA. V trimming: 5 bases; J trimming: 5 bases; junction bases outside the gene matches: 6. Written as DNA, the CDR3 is TGTGCCAGCAGCCCTGGACTAGCGGGACGTGAGACCCAGTACTTC. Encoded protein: CASSPGLAGRETQYF.

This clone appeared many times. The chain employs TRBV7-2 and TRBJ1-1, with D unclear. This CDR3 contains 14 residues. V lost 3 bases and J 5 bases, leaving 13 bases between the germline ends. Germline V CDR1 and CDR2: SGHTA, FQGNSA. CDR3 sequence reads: CASSFGELWTEAFF. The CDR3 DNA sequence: TGTGCCAGCAGCTTCGGGGAGCTATGGACTGAAGCTTTCTTT.

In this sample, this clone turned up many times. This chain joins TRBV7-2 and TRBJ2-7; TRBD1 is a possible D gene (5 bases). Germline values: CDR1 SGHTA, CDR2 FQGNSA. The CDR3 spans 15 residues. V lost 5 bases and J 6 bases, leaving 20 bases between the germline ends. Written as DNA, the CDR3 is TGTGCCAGCAGCCAGATGTCCAGGGTCGACAGCGAGCAGTACTTC. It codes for CASSQMSRVDSEQYF.

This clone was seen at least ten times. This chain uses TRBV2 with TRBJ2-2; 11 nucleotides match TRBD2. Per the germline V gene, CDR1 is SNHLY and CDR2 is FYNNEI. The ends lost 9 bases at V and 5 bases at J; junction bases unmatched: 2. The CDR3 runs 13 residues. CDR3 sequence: CARGTSGTGELFF. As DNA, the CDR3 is TGTGCCAGGGGGACTAGCGGAACCGGGGAGCTGTTTTTT.

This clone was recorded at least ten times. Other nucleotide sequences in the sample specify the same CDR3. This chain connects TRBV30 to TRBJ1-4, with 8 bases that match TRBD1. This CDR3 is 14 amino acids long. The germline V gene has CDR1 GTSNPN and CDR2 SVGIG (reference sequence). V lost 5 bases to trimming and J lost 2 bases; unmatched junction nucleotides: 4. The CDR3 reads CAWGSGGTNEKLFF. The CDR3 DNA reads TGTGCCTGGGGCTCAGGGGGCACTAATGAAAAACTGTTTTTT.

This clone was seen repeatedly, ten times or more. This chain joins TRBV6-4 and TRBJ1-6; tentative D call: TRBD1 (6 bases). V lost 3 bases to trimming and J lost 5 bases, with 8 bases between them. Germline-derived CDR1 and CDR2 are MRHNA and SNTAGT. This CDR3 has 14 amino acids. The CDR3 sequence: CASSEGGHNSPLHF. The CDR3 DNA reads TGTGCCAGCAGTGAAGGGGGTCATAATTCACCCCTCCACTTT.

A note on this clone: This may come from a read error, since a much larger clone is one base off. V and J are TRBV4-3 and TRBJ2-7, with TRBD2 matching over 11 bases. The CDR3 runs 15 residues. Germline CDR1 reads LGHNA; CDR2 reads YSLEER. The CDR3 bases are TGCGCCAGCAGCCTGGGGACTAGCGGCTCCTACGAGCGGTACTTC. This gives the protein CASSLGTSGSYERYF.

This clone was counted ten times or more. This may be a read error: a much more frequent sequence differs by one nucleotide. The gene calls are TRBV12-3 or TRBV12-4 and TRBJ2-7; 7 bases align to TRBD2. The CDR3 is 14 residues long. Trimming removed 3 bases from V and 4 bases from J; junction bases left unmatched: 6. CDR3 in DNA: TGTGCCAGCAGTTTGTGGGGGGGGGGGTACGAGCAGTACTTC. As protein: CASSLWGGGYEQYF.

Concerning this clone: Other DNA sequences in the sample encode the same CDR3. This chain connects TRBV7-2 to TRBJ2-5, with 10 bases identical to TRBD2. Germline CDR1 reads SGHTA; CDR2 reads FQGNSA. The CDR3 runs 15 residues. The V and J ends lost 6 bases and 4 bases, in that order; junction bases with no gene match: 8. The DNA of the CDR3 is TGTGCCAGCAGTCTGCCTAGCGGGAGCAGAGAGACCCAGTACTTC. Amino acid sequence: CASSLPSGSRETQYF. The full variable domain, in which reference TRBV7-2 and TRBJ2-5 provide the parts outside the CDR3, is GAGVSQSPSNKVTEKGKDVELRCDPISGHTALYWYRQSLGQGLEFLIYFQGNSAPDKSGLPSDRFSAERTGGSVSTLTIQRTQQEDSAVYLCASSLPSGSRETQYFGPGTRLLVL.

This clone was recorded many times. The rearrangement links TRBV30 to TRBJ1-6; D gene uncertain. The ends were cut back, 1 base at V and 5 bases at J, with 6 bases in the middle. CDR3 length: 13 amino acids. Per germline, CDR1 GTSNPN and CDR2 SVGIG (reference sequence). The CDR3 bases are TGTGCCTGGAGTGCAGTGAATAATTCACCCCTCCACTTT. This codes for CAWSAVNNSPLHF.

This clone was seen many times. DNA for the CDR3: TGCAGCGTTGAGGGGTGGGTTACTGAAGCTTTCTTT. The encoded protein is CSVEGWVTEAFF. The gene calls are TRBV29-1 and TRBJ1-1; D remains unclear. CDR1 and CDR2 from the germline V gene are SQVTM and ANQGSEA. Trimming pared 3 bases from V and 5 bases from J, leaving 10 bases between. CDR3 length equals 12 residues. Full variable domain (outside the CDR3, taken from reference TRBV29-1 and TRBJ1-1): SAVISQKPSRDICQRGTSLTIQCQVDSQVTMMFWYRQQPGQSLTLIATANQGSEATYESGFVIDKFPISRPNLTFSTLTVSNMSPEDSSIYLCSVEGWVTEAFFGQGTRLTVV.

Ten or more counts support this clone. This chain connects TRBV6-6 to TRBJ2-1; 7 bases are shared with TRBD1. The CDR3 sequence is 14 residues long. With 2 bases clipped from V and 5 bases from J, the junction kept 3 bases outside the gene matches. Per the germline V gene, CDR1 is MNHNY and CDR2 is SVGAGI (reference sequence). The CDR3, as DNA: TGTGCCAGCAGTTACGGACAGGCGGACAATGAGCAGTTCTTC. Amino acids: CASSYGQADNEQFF.

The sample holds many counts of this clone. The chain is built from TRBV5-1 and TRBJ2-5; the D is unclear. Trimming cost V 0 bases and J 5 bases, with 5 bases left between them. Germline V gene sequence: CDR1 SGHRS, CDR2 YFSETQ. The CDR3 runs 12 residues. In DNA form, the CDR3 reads TGCGCCAGCAGCTTGGATTATGAGACCCAGTACTTC. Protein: CASSLDYETQYF. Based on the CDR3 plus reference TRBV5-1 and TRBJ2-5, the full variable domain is KAGVTQTPRYLIKTRGQQVTLSCSPISGHRSVSWYQQTPGQGLQFLFEYFSETQRNKGNFPGRFSGRQFSNSRSEMNVSTLELGDSALYLCASSLDYETQYFGPGTRLLVL.